The subject of this entry is one T cell receptor beta chain. The J segment lost 4 bases and the V segment lost 2 bases, leaving 2 bases of the junction unmatched. The CDR3 is 13 amino acids. Germline CDR1 reads SGDLS; CDR2 reads YYNGEE. Original data processing: Estimated nucleated cell counts came from reference gene primer amplification. The table came from immunoSEQ multiplex PCR; TCRdb's copy has only in-frame clones and leaves some out. D and trimming were read from the DNA, whereas the V and J calls and clone size are those reported in that table. The sample has just over 150,000 clones; 80% to 90% are singletons. This specimen comes from a study of blood T cell repertoires in COVID-19. Overall study context: COVID-19 samples, acute and convalescent, were from the United States, Italy and Spain. Sources were T cells, B-cell-depleted T cells, or PBMCs; the material itself was cDNA or gDNA.

The sequence was collected from a woman aged 35 to 49 with acute or convalescent COVID-19. The rearrangement uses TRBV9 and TRBJ2-5; 7 nucleotides match TRBD1. Sequenced input: peripheral blood. The CDR3 bases are TGTGCCAGCAGCGTCCGACAGGGAGAGACCCAGTACTTC. Its protein product is CASSVRQGETQYF.